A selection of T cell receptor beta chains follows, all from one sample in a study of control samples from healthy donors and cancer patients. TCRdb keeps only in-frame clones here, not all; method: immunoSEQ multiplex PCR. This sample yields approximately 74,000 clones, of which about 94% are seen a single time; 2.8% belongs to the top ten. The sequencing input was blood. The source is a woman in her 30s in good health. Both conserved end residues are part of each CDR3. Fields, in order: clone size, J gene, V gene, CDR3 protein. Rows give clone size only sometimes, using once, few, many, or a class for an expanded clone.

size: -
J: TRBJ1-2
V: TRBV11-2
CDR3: CASSYLGRFPQNGYTF

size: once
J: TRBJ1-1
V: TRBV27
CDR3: CASSGGTAQDTEAFF

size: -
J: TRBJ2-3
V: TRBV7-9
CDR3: CASSEKKAGGTDTQYF

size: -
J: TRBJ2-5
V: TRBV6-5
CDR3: CASRIGSLQETQYF

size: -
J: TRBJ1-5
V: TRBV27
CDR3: CASSLYDRAIFSNQPQHF

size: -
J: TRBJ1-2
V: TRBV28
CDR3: CASSRPGTGGANGYTF

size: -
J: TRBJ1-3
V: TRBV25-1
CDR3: CASSRQGMWDTIYF

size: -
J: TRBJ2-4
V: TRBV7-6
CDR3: CASSPGTGSLAKNIQYF

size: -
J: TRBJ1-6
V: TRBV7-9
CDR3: CASSGQGPAPLHF

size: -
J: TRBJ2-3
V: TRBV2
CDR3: CASKVVRGGTDTQYF

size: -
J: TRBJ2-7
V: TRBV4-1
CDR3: CASSQDFSGVSYEQYF

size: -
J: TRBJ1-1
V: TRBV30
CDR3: CAAASGISSLNTEAFF

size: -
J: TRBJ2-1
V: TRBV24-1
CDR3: CATLRGVYNEQFF

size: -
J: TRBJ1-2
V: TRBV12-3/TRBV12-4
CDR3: CASSLGQYLGYTF

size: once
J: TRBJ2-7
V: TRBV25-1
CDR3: CASSDPGQGSSYEQYF

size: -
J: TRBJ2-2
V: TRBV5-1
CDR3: CASSLRQVNTGELFF

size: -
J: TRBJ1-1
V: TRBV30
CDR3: CAWIQEGNTEAFF

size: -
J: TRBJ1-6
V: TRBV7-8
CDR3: CASSSSRGSGSPLHF

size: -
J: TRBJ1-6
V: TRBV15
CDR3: CATSSTRDHNSPLHF

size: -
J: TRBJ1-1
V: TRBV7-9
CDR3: CASSNGQGVSTEAFF

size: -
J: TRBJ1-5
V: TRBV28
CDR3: CASSSNSQPQHF